This entry lists 8 T cell receptor beta chains sequenced from one sample in a study of shared clonotypes between healthy human individuals. Sequenced by immunoSEQ multiplex PCR; TCRdb stores in-frame clones only, minus some. The sample lists over a million clones; about four fifths were seen once. Sequenced: memory CD4+ T cells from PBMCs. Subset denoted: CD45RA-negative fraction. The source of these receptors is a man between 18 and 35 years old in good health. Some clones in this sample may be carry-over from other donors' samples.

The J gene is TRBJ2-7, the V gene TRBV5-8; a possible D gene is TRBD2 (5 bases). CDR3 length: 14 residues. Trimming removed 7 bases at V and 9 bases at J, with 23 bases between. The germline CDR1 and CDR2 sequences are SGHTS and YDEGEE. The CDR3 DNA sequence: TGTGCCAGCCCCCCAAGGGTCGGACTGGGCGGGCAGTACTTC. Amino acid sequence: CASPPRVGLGGQYF.

The chain carries TRBV5-4 and TRBJ1-3; 7 nucleotides match TRBD1. The germline V gene has CDR1 SGHNT and CDR2 YYREEE (reference sequence). Unmatched junction bases numbered 9, after V lost 5 bases and J lost 4 bases. This CDR3 is built from 15 residues. The CDR3 region has the DNA TGTGCCAGCAGTCCCAGAAGGGGGCAAGGAAACACCATATATTTT. This sequence encodes CASSPRRGQGNTIYF.

V usage is TRBV4-2 and J usage is TRBJ2-5; 11 bases align to TRBD1. V was clipped by 0 bases and J by 7 bases; unmatched bases: 7. CDR1 and CDR2 (germline): LGHNA, YNFKEQ. This CDR3 comprises 16 residues. The CDR3 protein is CASSQDPGTGGRTQYF. CDR3 coding DNA: TGTGCCAGCAGCCAAGATCCCGGGACAGGGGGAAGGACCCAGTACTTC.

The CDR3, as DNA: TGTGCCAGCAGCTCCTCCCTTGACAGTGCAACTAATGAAAAACTGTTTTTT. This codes for CASSSSLDSATNEKLFF. The rearrangement links TRBV7-9 to TRBJ1-4; a weak D match, TRBD1 (5 bases). The CDR3 is 17 residues long. CDR1 and CDR2 (germline): SEHNR, FQNEAQ (reference sequence). V lost 4 bases to trimming and J lost 0 bases, with 15 bases between them.

The sample holds a few counts of this clone. The rearrangement joins TRBV7-2 to TRBJ2-1; D unresolved. V lost 5 bases, J lost 9 bases, and 14 bases lay in between. From germline, CDR1 is SGHTA and CDR2 FQGNSA. The CDR3 totals 13 residues. CDR3 DNA sequence: TGTGCCAGCAGCAGGAGAATGGACGCTGAGCAGTTCTTC. Protein: CASSRRMDAEQFF.

The V and J genes are TRBV28 and TRBJ1-1, with D unresolved. Trimming stripped 3 bases from V and 4 bases from J, with 9 bases between. Germline CDR1 is MDHEN and CDR2 is SYDVKM. CDR3 length equals 13 residues. CDR3 residues: CASSFLGTTEAFF. The CDR3 bases are TGTGCCAGCAGTTTTTTGGGAACCACTGAAGCTTTCTTT.

This chain uses TRBV7-9 with TRBJ1-1; tentatively, D is TRBD1 (5 bases). Trimming removed 6 bases from V and 1 base from J, with 15 bases in between. Germline loops: CDR1 SEHNR, CDR2 FQNEAQ (reference sequence). This CDR3 is built from 15 residues. CDR3 in DNA: TGTGCCAGCAGACAAGGGCGGGACCGGAACACTGAAGCTTTCTTT. Amino acids: CASRQGRDRNTEAFF.

CDR3 sequence reads: CASSEGQGPSTDTQYF. The CDR3 nucleotides read TGTGCCAGTAGTGAAGGGCAGGGCCCTAGCACAGATACGCAGTATTTT. The chain has TRBV19 and TRBJ2-3; possible D gene TRBD1, 5 bases. The germline V and J ends were trimmed by 5 bases and 0 bases, with 15 bases remaining between them. CDR3 size: 16 residues. CDR1 is LNHDA and CDR2 is SQIVND in the germline V gene (reference sequence).